The 10 T cell receptor beta chains given below trace back to one sample, sequenced in a study of CD8+ T cells in alopecia areata. Investigators isolated RNA and reverse transcribed it into cDNA to act as the sequencing template. The data were produced by immunoSEQ multiplex PCR, yet TCRdb's version contains in-frame clones alone and is incomplete. The sample holds around 190,000 clones; 56% are singletons and the top ten take 4.5% to 6%. The sample consisted of CD8+ T cells sorted from blood. The source of these receptors is a human donor in good health.

The genes are TRBV28 and TRBJ2-7; a weak D match, TRBD1 (5 bases). CDR1 is MDHEN and CDR2 is SYDVKM in the germline V gene. Between the trimmed V and J ends, which lost 6 bases and 0 bases, there was a span of 9 bases. The length of the CDR3 is 13 residues. The CDR3 protein is CASRSTVSYEQYF. The DNA for the CDR3 is TGTGCCAGCAGATCGACAGTCTCCTACGAGCAGTACTTC.

This chain uses TRBV27 with TRBJ2-3; possible D gene TRBD1, 6 bases. Trimming pared 2 bases from V and 1 base from J, leaving 7 bases between. Germline CDR1 reads MNHEY; CDR2 reads SMNVEV (reference sequence). The CDR3 loop spans 14 amino acids. The CDR3 nucleotides are TGTGCCAGCAGTTTAGAGGGGGGCACAGATACGCAGTATTTT. Translated, it gives CASSLEGGTDTQYF.

The rearrangement uses TRBV10-3 and TRBJ2-7; a weak D match, TRBD1 (6 bases). Trimming shortened V by 0 bases and J by 3 bases, and 9 bases separated the two germline ends. The CDR3 runs to 14 residues. Germline V gene lookup returns CDR1 ENHRY and CDR2 SYGVKD. The CDR3 nucleotides are TGTGCCATCAGTGAGTCGTCGGACAGCTACGAGCAGTACTTC. Translation: CAISESSDSYEQYF.

The V and J genes are TRBV7-9 and TRBJ1-2; the D is unclear. The germline V gene encodes CDR1 SEHNR and CDR2 FQNEAQ (reference sequence). CDR3 length: 12 residues. V was shortened by 5 bases and J by 8 bases, with 12 bases between the two germline ends. The chain's CDR3 is CASSPDRRGYTF. The DNA for the CDR3 is TGTGCCAGCAGCCCAGACCGGAGGGGCTACACCTTC.

V and J are TRBV6-6 and TRBJ2-7, with D unclear. Germline V gene lookup returns CDR1 MNHNY and CDR2 SVGAGI (reference sequence). CDR3 length: 14 amino acids. V lost 2 bases and J lost 5, with 13 bases in between. CDR3 loop: CASSYRPPGDEQYF. The CDR3 DNA is TGTGCCAGCAGTTACCGGCCTCCCGGCGACGAGCAGTACTTC.

This chain joins TRBV2 and TRBJ1-5, with 8 bases that match TRBD1. The CDR3 is 14 residues long. Unmatched junction bases numbered 11, after V lost 6 bases and J lost 10 bases. Germline V gene sequence: CDR1 SNHLY, CDR2 FYNNEI. In nucleotides, the CDR3 is TGTGCCAGCAGCGTCGGACAGGGATTACGTCCCCAGCATTTT. It translates to CASSVGQGLRPQHF.

This clone turned up a few times. This rearrangement joins TRBV7-9 to TRBJ2-2, with 8 positions matching TRBD1. The CDR3 consists of 14 residues. Germline V lookup: CDR1 SEHNR, CDR2 FQNEAQ (reference sequence). Trimming cost V 5 bases and J 7 bases; bases outside gene matches: 6. Written as DNA, the CDR3 is TGTGCCAGCAGCGGCAGACAGGGGAACGGGGAGCTGTTTTTT. It is translated as CASSGRQGNGELFF.

V gene TRBV2 combines with J gene TRBJ2-7, with D possibly being TRBD1 or TRBD2 (5 bases each). Trimming removed 7 bases from V and 0 bases from J, with 13 bases in between. The germline V gene has CDR1 SNHLY and CDR2 FYNNEI. The CDR3 has 14 residues. For the CDR3, the DNA is TGTGCCAGCAAATCCGGGACCACCTCCTACGAGCAGTACTTC. Protein product: CASKSGTTSYEQYF.

The chain joins TRBV7-9 to TRBJ2-6, with D possibly TRBD2 on 6 matching bases. Germline V CDR1 and CDR2: SEHNR, FQNEAQ (reference sequence). V lost 0 bases and J 10 bases, leaving 13 bases between the germline ends. The CDR3 has 15 residues. As DNA, the CDR3 is TGTGCCAGCAGCTTAGCAGGAGGGGCAGCTAACGTCCTGACTTTC. It translates to CASSLAGGAANVLTF.

This clone came up a few times. V gene TRBV29-1 combines with J gene TRBJ2-7, with 7 bases that match TRBD1. Per the germline V gene, CDR1 is SQVTM and CDR2 is ANQGSEA. CDR3 size: 14 residues. The trim removed 5 bases at V and 0 bases at J, leaving 7 bases unmatched. The CDR3 coding sequence is TGCAGCGTTCTCGGACAGGAGAGCTCCTACGAGCAGTACTTC. It encodes CSVLGQESSYEQYF.